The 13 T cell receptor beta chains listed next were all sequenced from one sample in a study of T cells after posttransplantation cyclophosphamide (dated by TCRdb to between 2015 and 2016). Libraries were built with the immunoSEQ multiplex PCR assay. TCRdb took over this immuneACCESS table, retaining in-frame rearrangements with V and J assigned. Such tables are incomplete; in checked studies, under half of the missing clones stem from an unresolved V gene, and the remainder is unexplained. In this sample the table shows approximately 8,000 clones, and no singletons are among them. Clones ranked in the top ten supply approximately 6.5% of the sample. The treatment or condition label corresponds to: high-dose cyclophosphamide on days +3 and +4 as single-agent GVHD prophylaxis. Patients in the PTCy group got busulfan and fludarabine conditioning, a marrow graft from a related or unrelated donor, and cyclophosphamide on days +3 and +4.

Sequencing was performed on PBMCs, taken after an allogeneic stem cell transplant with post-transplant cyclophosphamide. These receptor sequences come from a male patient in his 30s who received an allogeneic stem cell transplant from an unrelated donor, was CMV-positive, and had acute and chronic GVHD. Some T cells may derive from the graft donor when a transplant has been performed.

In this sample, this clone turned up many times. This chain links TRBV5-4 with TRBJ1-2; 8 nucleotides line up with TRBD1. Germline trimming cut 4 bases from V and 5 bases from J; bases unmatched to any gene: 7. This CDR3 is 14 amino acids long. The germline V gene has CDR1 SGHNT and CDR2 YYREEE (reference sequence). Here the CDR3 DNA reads TGTGCCAGCAGCGCTTTAGGACAGGGTTATGGCTACACCTTC. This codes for CASSALGQGYGYTF.

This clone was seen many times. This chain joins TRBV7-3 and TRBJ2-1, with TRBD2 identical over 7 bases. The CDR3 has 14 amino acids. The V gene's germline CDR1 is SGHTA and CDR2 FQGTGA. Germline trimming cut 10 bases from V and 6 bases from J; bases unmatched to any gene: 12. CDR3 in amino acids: CATSVLASSNEQFF. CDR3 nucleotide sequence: TGTGCCACATCCGTACTAGCGAGCTCCAATGAGCAGTTCTTC.

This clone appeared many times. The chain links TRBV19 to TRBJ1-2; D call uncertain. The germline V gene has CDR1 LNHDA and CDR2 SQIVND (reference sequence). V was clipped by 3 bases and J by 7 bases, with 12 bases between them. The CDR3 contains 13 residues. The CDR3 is CASSIGEVSGYTF. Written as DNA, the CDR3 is TGTGCCAGTAGTATCGGGGAGGTGAGTGGCTACACCTTC. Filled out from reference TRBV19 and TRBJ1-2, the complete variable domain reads DGGITQSPKYLFRKEGQNVTLSCEQNLNHDAMYWYRQDPGQGLRLIYYSQIVNDFQKGDIAEGYSVSREKKESFPLTVTSAQKNPTAFYLCASSIGEVSGYTFGSGTRLTVV.

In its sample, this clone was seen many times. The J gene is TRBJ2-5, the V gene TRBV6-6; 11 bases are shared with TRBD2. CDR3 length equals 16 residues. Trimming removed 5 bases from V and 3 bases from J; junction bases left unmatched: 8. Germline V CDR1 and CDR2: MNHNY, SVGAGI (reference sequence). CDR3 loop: CASSHTSGGLKETQYF. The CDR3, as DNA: TGTGCCAGCAGTCATACTAGCGGGGGCCTAAAAGAGACCCAGTACTTC.

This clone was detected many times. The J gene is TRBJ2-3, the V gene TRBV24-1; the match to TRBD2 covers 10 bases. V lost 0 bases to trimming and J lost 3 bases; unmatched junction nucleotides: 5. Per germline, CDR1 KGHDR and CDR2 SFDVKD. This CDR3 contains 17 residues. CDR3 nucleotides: TGTGCCACCAGTGATTTGGGGCTAGCGGGAGAAACAGATACGCAGTATTTT. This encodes CATSDLGLAGETDTQYF.

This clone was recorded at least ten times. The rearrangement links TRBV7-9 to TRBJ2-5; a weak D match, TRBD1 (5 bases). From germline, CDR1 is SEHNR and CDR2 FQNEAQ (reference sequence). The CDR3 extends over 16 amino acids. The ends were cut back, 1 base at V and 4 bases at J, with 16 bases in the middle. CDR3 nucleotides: TGTGCCAGCAGCTTAGGTGTGGGGCTCGATGGAGAGACCCAGTACTTC. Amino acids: CASSLGVGLDGETQYF.

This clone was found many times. The DNA for the CDR3 is TGTGCCAGCAGCCAAGACTTGGCTAGCGGGATATCCTACGAGCAGTACTTC. Residues: CASSQDLASGISYEQYF. The chain recombines TRBV4-2 with TRBJ2-7; TRBD2 matches at 9 bases. The germline V gene encodes CDR1 LGHNA and CDR2 YNFKEQ. Losses at the gene ends were 0 bases for V and 1 base for J; bases not matched to a gene: 7. The CDR3 runs 17 residues.

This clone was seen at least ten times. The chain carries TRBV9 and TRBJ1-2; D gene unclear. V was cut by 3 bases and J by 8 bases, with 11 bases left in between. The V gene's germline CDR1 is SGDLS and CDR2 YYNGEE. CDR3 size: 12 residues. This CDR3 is CASSGRVTGYTF. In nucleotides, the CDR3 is TGTGCCAGCAGCGGTAGGGTCACCGGCTACACCTTC.

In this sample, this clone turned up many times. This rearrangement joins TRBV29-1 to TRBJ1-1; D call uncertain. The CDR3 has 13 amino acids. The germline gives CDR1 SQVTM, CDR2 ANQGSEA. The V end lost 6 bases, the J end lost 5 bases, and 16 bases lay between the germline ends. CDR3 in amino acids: CSVRWLGGTEAFF. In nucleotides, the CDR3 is TGCAGCGTGCGGTGGCTGGGTGGGACTGAAGCTTTCTTT.

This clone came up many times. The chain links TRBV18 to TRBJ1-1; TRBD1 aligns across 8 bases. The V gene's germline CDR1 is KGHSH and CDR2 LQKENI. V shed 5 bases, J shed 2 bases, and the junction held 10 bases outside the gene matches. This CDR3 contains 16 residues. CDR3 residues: CASSTGQGGFNTEAFF. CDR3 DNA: TGTGCCAGCTCAACAGGACAGGGTGGGTTTAACACTGAAGCTTTCTTT.

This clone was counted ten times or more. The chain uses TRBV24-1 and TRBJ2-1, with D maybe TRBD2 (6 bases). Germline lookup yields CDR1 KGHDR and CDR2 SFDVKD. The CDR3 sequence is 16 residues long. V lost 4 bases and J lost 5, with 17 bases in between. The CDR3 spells CATSEGKRVGDNEQFF. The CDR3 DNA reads TGTGCCACCAGTGAAGGGAAGCGGGTAGGTGACAATGAGCAGTTCTTC.

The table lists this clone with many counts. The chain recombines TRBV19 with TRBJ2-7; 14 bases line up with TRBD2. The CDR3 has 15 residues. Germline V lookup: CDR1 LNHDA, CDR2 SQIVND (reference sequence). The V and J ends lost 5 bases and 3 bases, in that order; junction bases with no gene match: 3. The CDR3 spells CASSPGTSGSYEQYF. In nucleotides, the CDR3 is TGTGCCAGTAGTCCCGGGACTAGCGGGAGCTACGAGCAGTACTTC.

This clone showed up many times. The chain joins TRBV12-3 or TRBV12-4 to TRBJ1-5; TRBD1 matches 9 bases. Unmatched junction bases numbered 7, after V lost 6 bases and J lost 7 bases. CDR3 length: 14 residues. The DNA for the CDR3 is TGTGCCAGCAGCCCGACAGGGGGAGTGCAGCCCCAGCATTTT. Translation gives CASSPTGGVQPQHF.